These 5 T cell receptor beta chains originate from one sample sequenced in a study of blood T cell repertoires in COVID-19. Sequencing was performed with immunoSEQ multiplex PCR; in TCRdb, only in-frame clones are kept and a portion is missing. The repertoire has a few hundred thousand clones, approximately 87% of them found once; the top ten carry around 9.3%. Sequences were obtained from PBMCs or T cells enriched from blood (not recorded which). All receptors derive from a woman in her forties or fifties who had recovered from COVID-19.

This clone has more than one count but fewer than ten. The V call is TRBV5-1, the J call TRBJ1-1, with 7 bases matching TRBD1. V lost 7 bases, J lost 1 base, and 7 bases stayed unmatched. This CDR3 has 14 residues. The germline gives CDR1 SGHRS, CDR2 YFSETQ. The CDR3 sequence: CASSGTEGNTEAFF. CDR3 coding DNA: TGCGCCAGCTCGGGGACAGAGGGGAACACTGAAGCTTTCTTT.

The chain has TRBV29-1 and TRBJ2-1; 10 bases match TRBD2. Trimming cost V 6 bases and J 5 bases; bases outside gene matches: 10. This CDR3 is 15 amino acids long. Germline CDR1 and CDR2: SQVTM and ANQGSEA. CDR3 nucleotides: TGCAGCGTAGATGATAGCGGGGGGACGGACAATGAGCAGTTCTTC. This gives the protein CSVDDSGGTDNEQFF.

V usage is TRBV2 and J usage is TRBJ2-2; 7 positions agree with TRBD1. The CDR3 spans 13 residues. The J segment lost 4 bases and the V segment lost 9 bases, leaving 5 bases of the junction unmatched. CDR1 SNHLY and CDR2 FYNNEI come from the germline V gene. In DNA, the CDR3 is TGTGCCAGAGAGACAGGGCCCACCGGGGAGCTGTTTTTT. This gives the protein CARETGPTGELFF.

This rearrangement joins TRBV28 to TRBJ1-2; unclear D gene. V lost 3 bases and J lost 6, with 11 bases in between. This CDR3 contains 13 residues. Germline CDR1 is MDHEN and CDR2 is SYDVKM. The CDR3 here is CASSFPRWDGYTF. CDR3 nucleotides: TGTGCCAGCAGTTTTCCTAGGTGGGATGGCTACACCTTC.

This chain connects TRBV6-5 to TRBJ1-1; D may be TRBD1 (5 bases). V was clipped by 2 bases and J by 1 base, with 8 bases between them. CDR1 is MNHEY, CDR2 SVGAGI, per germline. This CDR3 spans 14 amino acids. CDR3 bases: TGTGCCAGCAGTTACAGGGGTGCGAACACTGAAGCTTTCTTT. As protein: CASSYRGANTEAFF.